These 27 T cell receptor beta chains were all obtained from the same sample, sequenced in a study of shared clonotypes between healthy human individuals. Profiled with immunoSEQ multiplex PCR; TCRdb holds only in-frame clones, not every one. This table holds around 980,000 clones, approximately 78% found once. Sequenced sample: memory CD4+ T cells from PBMCs. Sample subset: CD45RA-negative fraction. These receptors all stem from a man between 18 and 35 years old in good health. Some clones in this sample may be carry-over from other donors' samples.

This clone has a single count. The J gene is TRBJ2-7, the V gene TRBV7-2; 7 positions agree with TRBD1. The CDR3 sequence is 15 residues long. V trimming: 5 bases; J trimming: 1 base; junction bases outside the gene matches: 8. Germline lookup yields CDR1 SGHTA and CDR2 FQGNSA. As DNA, the CDR3 is TGTGCCAGCAGCCTAGGGGGCAGCTATTCCTACGAGCAGTACTTC. This sequence encodes CASSLGGSYSYEQYF.

The rearrangement uses TRBV6-4 and TRBJ1-5, with D possibly matching TRBD1 (6 bases). Trimming removed 4 bases from V and 5 bases from J, with 15 bases in between. CDR3 length: 15 amino acids. The germline gives CDR1 MRHNA, CDR2 SNTAGT. CDR3 in amino acids: CASSVDAGAHQPQHF. CDR3 DNA: TGTGCCAGCAGTGTTGACGCGGGGGCACATCAGCCCCAGCATTTT.

This clone was recorded once. The rearrangement uses TRBV28 and TRBJ2-7, with 7 bases identical to TRBD1. The V and J ends lost 5 bases and 3 bases, in that order; junction bases with no gene match: 7. CDR1 MDHEN and CDR2 SYDVKM come from the germline V gene. The CDR3 contains 14 residues. CDR3 in DNA: TGTGCCAGCAGTCCACAGGGGTCATTCTACGAGCAGTACTTC. Translating it yields CASSPQGSFYEQYF.

The V and J genes are TRBV5-8 and TRBJ2-5; D not certain. This CDR3 comprises 15 residues. The V gene lost 0 bases and the J gene lost 7 bases, with 16 bases spanning the gap. CDR1 is SGHTS and CDR2 is YDEGEE in the germline V gene. DNA of the CDR3: TGTGCCAGCAGCTTGGGCGATGAACAAAGGTGGACCCAGTACTTC. Translated: CASSLGDEQRWTQYF.

The chain couples TRBV5-6 to TRBJ1-1; weak D call: TRBD1 (5 bases). The V end was cut by 1 base, the J end by 1 base, with 11 bases between. The CDR3 sequence is 15 residues long. Germline loops: CDR1 SGHDT, CDR2 YYEEEE. The CDR3 DNA sequence: TGTGCCAGCAGCTTGCCGGGACGCCAGAACACTGAAGCTTTCTTT. Its translation is CASSLPGRQNTEAFF.

The rearrangement links TRBV7-9 to TRBJ1-4; D ambiguous. This CDR3 has 15 residues. Germline V gene lookup returns CDR1 SEHNR and CDR2 FQNEAQ (reference sequence). V lost 5 bases to trimming and J lost 0 bases, with 10 bases between them. CDR3 nucleotides: TGTGCCAGCAGCCCCCGTGGCCCAACTAATGAAAAACTGTTTTTT. This encodes CASSPRGPTNEKLFF. The whole variable domain, remainder taken from reference TRBV7-9 and TRBJ1-4, is DTGVSQNPRHKITKRGQNVTFRCDPISEHNRLYWYRQTLGQGPEFLTYFQNEAQLEKSRLLSDRFSAERPKGSFSTLEIQRTEQGDSAMYLCASSPRGPTNEKLFFGSGTQLSVL.

The chain links TRBV11-3 to TRBJ2-2; 14 nucleotides match TRBD2. The germline gives CDR1 SGHNT, CDR2 YENEEA. Trimming took 4 bases from V and 8 from J; bases not matched to a gene: 3. This CDR3 region has 15 residues. CDR3 loop: CASSSGLAGGGELFF. The CDR3 region has the DNA TGTGCCAGCAGCTCTGGACTAGCGGGAGGAGGGGAGCTGTTTTTT. The full variable domain, in which reference TRBV11-3 and TRBJ2-2 provide the parts outside the CDR3, is EAGVVQSPRYKIIEKKQPVAFWCNPISGHNTLYWYLQNLGQGPELLIRYENEEAVDDSQLPKDRFSAERLKGVDSTLKIQPAELGDSAVYLCASSSGLAGGGELFFGEGSRLTVL.

This chain links TRBV30 with TRBJ1-2, with 7 bases lining up with TRBD1. Germline lookup yields CDR1 GTSNPN and CDR2 SVGIG (reference sequence). V gave up 3 bases and J gave up 7 bases; unmatched junction bases: 5. The CDR3 covers 12 residues. The CDR3 DNA follows: TGTGCCTGGAGCTCAGGGGGGCCTGGCTACACCTTC. It specifies CAWSSGGPGYTF.

The gene calls are TRBV7-9 and TRBJ1-2; D unresolved. V dropped 5 bases and J dropped 1 base, with 8 bases sitting between them. The CDR3 spans 13 residues. The germline gives CDR1 SEHNR, CDR2 FQNEAQ (reference sequence). CDR3 DNA sequence: TGTGCCAGCAGCGCCACCCGTAACTATGGCTACACCTTC. This gives the protein CASSATRNYGYTF.

This CDR3 is CASTGQGGEKLFF. The CDR3, as DNA: TGTGCCAGCACGGGACAGGGTGGCGAAAAACTGTTTTTT. The gene calls are TRBV2 and TRBJ1-4, with 9 positions matching TRBD1. V dropped 7 bases and J dropped 8; count of bases not matched to a gene: 5. There are 13 residues in the CDR3. Germline CDR1 SNHLY, CDR2 FYNNEI.

This chain links TRBV7-3 with TRBJ2-3, with D possibly matching TRBD1 (6 bases). The germline V gene encodes CDR1 SGHTA and CDR2 FQGTGA. Deletions cut 7 bases from V and 2 bases from J, with 16 bases between. The CDR3 is 15 residues long. The CDR3: CASTQMGAATDTQYF. Here the CDR3 DNA reads TGTGCCAGCACCCAAATGGGGGCAGCCACAGATACGCAGTATTTT.

The chain links TRBV5-4 to TRBJ2-1; D is tentatively TRBD1 or TRBD2 (5 bases each). V lost 9 bases and J lost 6, with 16 bases in between. This CDR3 comprises 13 residues. Per the germline V gene, CDR1 is SGHNT and CDR2 is YYREEE (reference sequence). The CDR3, as DNA: TGTGCCACCGGTTATGGGACGTTCAATGAGCAGTTCTTC. It translates to CATGYGTFNEQFF.

This clone occurred a few times. This chain connects TRBV30 to TRBJ1-6; D unclear. Trimming took off 5 bases at V and 8 bases at J, with 13 bases between the two ends. CDR3 length: 13 amino acids. Germline loops: CDR1 GTSNPN, CDR2 SVGIG (reference sequence). CDR3 DNA: TGTGCCTGGGAGGTGGCGGGGTATTCACCCCTCCACTTT. Amino acid sequence: CAWEVAGYSPLHF.

This clone was recorded once. The V and J genes are TRBV6-5 and TRBJ2-1, with TRBD2 matching over 10 bases. Trimming removed 7 bases from V and 8 bases from J; junction bases left unmatched: 5. In germline, CDR1 is MNHEY, CDR2 SVGAGI. The CDR3 totals 13 residues. This CDR3 is CASTGLAGDEQFF. The CDR3 DNA reads TGTGCCAGCACCGGGCTAGCGGGGGATGAGCAGTTCTTC.

This clone appeared many times. J is TRBJ1-1 and V is TRBV7-3, with 10 bases aligning to TRBD1. Unmatched junction bases numbered 4, after V lost 3 bases and J lost 12 bases. The CDR3 is 12 amino acids. Germline CDR1 and CDR2: SGHTA and FQGTGA. The CDR3 DNA is TGTGCCAGCAGCTTTGGACAGGGGGAAACTTTCTTT. Its protein is CASSFGQGETFF.

The rearrangement uses TRBV5-4 and TRBJ2-5; 7 positions match TRBD2. CDR3 size: 13 residues. V was pared by 9 bases and J by 2 bases, with 7 bases of the junction left unmatched. Germline V gene data show CDR1 as SGHNT and CDR2 as YYREEE (reference sequence). CDR3 DNA sequence: TGTGCCATTTCGGAAGCGGGGCAAGAGACCCAGTACTTC. Its translation: CAISEAGQETQYF.

The gene calls are TRBV6-6 and TRBJ2-1; 7 positions match TRBD2. The germline V gene has CDR1 MNHNY and CDR2 SVGAGI (reference sequence). V lost 6 bases to trimming and J lost 0 bases; unmatched junction nucleotides: 8. This CDR3 region has 16 residues. The CDR3 coding sequence is TGTGCCAGCAGCCGTCCCACTAGCGACTCCTACAATGAGCAGTTCTTC. It translates to CASSRPTSDSYNEQFF.

This rearrangement joins TRBV5-1 to TRBJ2-3; 10 nucleotides align to TRBD2. Per germline, CDR1 SGHRS and CDR2 YFSETQ. The J segment lost 0 bases and the V segment lost 3 bases, leaving 4 bases of the junction unmatched. The CDR3 is 16 residues long. The CDR3 sequence is CASSYQTSGSTDTQYF. The CDR3, as DNA: TGCGCCAGCAGCTACCAGACTAGCGGGAGCACAGATACGCAGTATTTT.

This clone has a handful of counts. This chain links TRBV2 with TRBJ1-1; a possible D gene is TRBD1 (5 bases). Germline lookup yields CDR1 SNHLY and CDR2 FYNNEI. The CDR3 extends over 14 amino acids. Trimming cost V 6 bases and J 3 bases, with 14 bases left between them. In DNA, the CDR3 is TGTGCCAGCAGCCCGCAGGGAGGGGACACTGAAGCTTTCTTT. This translates into CASSPQGGDTEAFF.

The chain joins TRBV19 to TRBJ1-2, with D maybe TRBD1 (6 bases). CDR1 LNHDA and CDR2 SQIVND come from the germline V gene (reference sequence). V gave up 8 bases and J gave up 6 bases, with 16 bases separating them. CDR3 size: 13 residues. The CDR3 region is CASSDRSRNGYTF. The CDR3 bases are TGTGCCAGTTCGGACAGATCGAGGAATGGCTACACCTTC.

The chain recombines TRBV4-2 with TRBJ2-1; 10 bases align to TRBD1. This CDR3 comprises 15 residues. Germline V gene lookup returns CDR1 LGHNA and CDR2 YNFKEQ. The ends lost 3 bases at V and 8 bases at J; junction bases unmatched: 7. The CDR3 DNA reads as TGTGCCAGCAGCCACTCTGGACAGGGGGAGGATGAGCAGTTCTTC. It codes for CASSHSGQGEDEQFF.

The chain has TRBV15 and TRBJ2-3; 8 bases are a match to TRBD2. Trimming took 3 bases from V and 5 from J; bases not matched to a gene: 10. Germline CDR1 LNHNV, CDR2 YYDKDF (reference sequence). This CDR3 comprises 16 residues. The CDR3 region has the DNA TGTGCCACCAGCAGGGGGACTAGGAGGGGCCGAGATACGCAGTATTTT. Its protein product is CATSRGTRRGRDTQYF.

About this clone itself: Only one base separates this from a far larger clonotype, so it likely reflects a read error. Different DNA sequences within this sample yield the same CDR3. This chain uses TRBV4-1 with TRBJ2-7; 9 nucleotides agree with TRBD1. V lost 4 bases and J lost 5; bases outside the gene matches: 3. The length of the CDR3 is 13 residues. Germline lookup yields CDR1 MGHRA and CDR2 YSYEKL. The CDR3 loop reads CASSRRTGDEQYF. The DNA of the CDR3 is TGCGCCAGCAGCCGACGGACAGGGGACGAGCAGTACTTC.

The V call is TRBV5-8, the J call TRBJ1-2; D is unresolved. CDR3 length: 15 amino acids. The V end was cut by 0 bases, the J end by 8 bases, with 17 bases between. Germline V gene lookup returns CDR1 SGHTS and CDR2 YDEGEE. The CDR3 region is CASSLVGNPHRGYTF. The CDR3, as DNA: TGTGCCAGCAGCTTGGTCGGGAATCCCCATCGGGGCTACACCTTC.

This clone was found a few times. This chain links TRBV5-1 with TRBJ2-7, with 13 bases aligning to TRBD2. The J segment lost 4 bases and the V segment lost 3 bases, leaving 10 bases of the junction unmatched. Germline CDR1 and CDR2: SGHRS and YFSETQ. There are 17 residues in the CDR3. The CDR3 loop is CASSSRGPGLAGYEQYF. The CDR3 DNA is TGCGCCAGCAGCTCCCGAGGCCCGGGACTAGCGGGATACGAGCAGTACTTC.

The chain carries TRBV4-1 and TRBJ2-6; D may match TRBD1 or TRBD2 (5 bases each). V was trimmed by 1 base and J by 4 bases, leaving 8 bases between them. Germline CDR1 MGHRA, CDR2 YSYEKL. The CDR3 covers 15 residues. The CDR3 loop is CASSQGWDGANVLTF. The CDR3 DNA reads TGCGCCAGCAGCCAAGGGTGGGACGGGGCCAACGTCCTGACTTTC.

This clone was detected a few times. The chain recombines TRBV6-5 with TRBJ1-4; 7 positions match TRBD1. V shed 6 bases, J shed 3 bases, and the junction held 7 bases outside the gene matches. Germline CDR1 MNHEY, CDR2 SVGAGI. This CDR3 is built from 15 residues. CDR3 protein: CASSPNRGPNEKLFF. CDR3 bases: TGTGCCAGCAGCCCAAACAGGGGACCTAATGAAAAACTGTTTTTT.